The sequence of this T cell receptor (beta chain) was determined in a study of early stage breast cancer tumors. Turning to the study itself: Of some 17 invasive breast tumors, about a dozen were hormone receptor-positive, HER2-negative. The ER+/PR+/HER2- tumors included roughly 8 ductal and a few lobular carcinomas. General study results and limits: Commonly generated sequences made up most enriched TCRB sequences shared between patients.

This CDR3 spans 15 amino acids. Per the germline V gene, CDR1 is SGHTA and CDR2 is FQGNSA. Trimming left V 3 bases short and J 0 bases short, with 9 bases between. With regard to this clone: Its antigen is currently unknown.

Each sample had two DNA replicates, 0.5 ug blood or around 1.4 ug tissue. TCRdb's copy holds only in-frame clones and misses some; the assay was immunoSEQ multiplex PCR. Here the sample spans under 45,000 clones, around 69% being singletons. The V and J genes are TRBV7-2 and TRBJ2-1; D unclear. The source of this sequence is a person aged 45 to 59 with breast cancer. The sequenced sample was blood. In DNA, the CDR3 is TGTGCCAGCAGCTTGTCTTTCGGCTCCTACAATGAGCAGTTCTTC. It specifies CASSLSFGSYNEQFF. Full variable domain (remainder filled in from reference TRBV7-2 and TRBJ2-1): GAGVSQSPSNKVTEKGKDVELRCDPISGHTALYWYRQSLGQGLEFLIYFQGNSAPDKSGLPSDRFSAERTGGSVSTLTIQRTQQEDSAVYLCASSLSFGSYNEQFFGPGTRLTVL.